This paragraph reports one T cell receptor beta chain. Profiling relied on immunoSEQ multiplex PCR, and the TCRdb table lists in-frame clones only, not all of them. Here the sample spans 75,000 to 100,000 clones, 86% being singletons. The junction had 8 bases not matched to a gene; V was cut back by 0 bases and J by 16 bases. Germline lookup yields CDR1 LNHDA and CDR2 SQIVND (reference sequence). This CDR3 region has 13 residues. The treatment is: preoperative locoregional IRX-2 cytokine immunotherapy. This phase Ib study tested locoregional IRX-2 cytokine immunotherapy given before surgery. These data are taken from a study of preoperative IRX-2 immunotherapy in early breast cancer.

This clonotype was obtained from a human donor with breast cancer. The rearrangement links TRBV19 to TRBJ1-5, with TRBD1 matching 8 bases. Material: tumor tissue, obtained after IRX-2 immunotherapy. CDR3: CASSIEPAGGSHF. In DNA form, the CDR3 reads TGTGCCAGTAGTATAGAACCGGCAGGGGGCTCTCATTTT. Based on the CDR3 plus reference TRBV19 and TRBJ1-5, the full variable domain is DGGITQSPKYLFRKEGQNVTLSCEQNLNHDAMYWYRQDPGQGLRLIYYSQIVNDFQKGDIAEGYSVSREKKESFPLTVTSAQKNPTAFYLCASSIEPAGGSHFGDGTRLSIL.